This section outlines one TCR beta chain sequence together with its context. This clonotype was found many times. Its antigen remains unidentified. No quality values exist for individual bases; no much larger clone is one base distant. The CDR3 covers 14 residues, taking in both the cysteine and the phenylalanine. Here the CDR3 DNA is all that survives: 42 bases in frame from base 1. Relative to germline, V is missing 6 bases and J is missing 4 bases, with 10 bases of the junction outside any gene match. Sequences SQVTM (CDR1) and ANQGSEA (CDR2) are obtained from the germline V gene. Sequencing was performed on an Illumina HiSeq 2500. Quantitative 5'-RACE with molecular barcodes was the method used to prepare the TCR beta libraries. Per the original workflow: A new computational method based on a probabilistic model of VDJ rearrangement was used to identify disease-linked TCR variants. TCRdb redid the processing of the public reads, applying fastp at Q25 and MiXCR, and retained in-frame beta chains. For every CDR3 protein sequence, its rows merge into one entry that carries the most common genes and DNA. In this record, the V and J calls reflect TCRdb's handling and not the investigators' own analysis. A total of roughly 230,000 distinct CDR3 sequences appear in this sample, around 8% of them only once. The biggest ten clones account for around 4.8% of the sample.

The data were taken from a study of CD8 T cells in ankylosing spondylitis (dated 2017 in TCRdb). A note on the overall study: T cell receptor beta repertoires were profiled in healthy donors and ankylosing spondylitis patients so that disease-linked TCR variants could be found. The full study cohort comprised about 23 ankylosing spondylitis patients and some 110 healthy donors. Samples of peripheral blood were taken, and for ankylosing spondylitis patients, synovial fluid was collected as well. Broader findings and caveats from the paper: Some motif variants had previously been reported in the synovial fluid and blood of reactive arthritis patients, which suggests shared mechanisms of disease initiation. The disease-linked clones showed a CD8+ phenotype and occurred at relatively low frequencies in peripheral blood. According to the report, matched synovial fluid samples from ankylosing spondylitis patients were significantly enriched for the disease-linked clones. A TCR beta motif made up of roughly eight highly homologous amino acid variants appeared to be characteristic of blood from ankylosing spondylitis patients.

This chain is built from TRBV29-1 and TRBJ2-5, with 8 central nucleotides matching TRBD1. The sequence came from a female donor with ankylosing spondylitis or in good health (not recorded which). The sequenced material came from blood, either unsorted or a sorted T cell fraction (not recorded which). CDR3 protein: CSVLRRTGPETQYF. The nucleotides read TGCAGCGTGCTCAGGAGGACAGGGCCAGAGACCCAGTACTTC.